Here is one T cell receptor beta chain with its context. Its target is unknown. These data come from a study of monozygotic twins with inflammatory bowel disease. Study conclusions and caveats: No difference in repertoire similarity was seen between concordant and discordant twins, possibly because power was limited.

One entry per CDR3 protein, without DNA, is what TCRdb gives after re-calling the 5' RACE reads. This repertoire comprises around 380,000 distinct CDR3 sequences; its ten largest clones make up 2% to 3%. The CDR3 sequence is 16 residues long. CDR1 ENHRY and CDR2 SYGVKD come from the germline V gene. Material for sequencing was blood. The TCR was taken from a human donor with ulcerative colitis or Crohn's disease, or a healthy co-twin of an affected twin (not recorded which). The V gene is TRBV10-3, the J gene TRBJ1-3; TCRdb reports TRBD1, a call that lacks DNA to check it against. The CDR3: CAIRGATGNSGNTIYF.